Below, 12 T cell receptor beta chains from the same sample are listed, as sequenced in a study of vaccination and CD4 T cells after COVID-19. No antigens are known for them. Treatment denoted: approximately nine-day PBMC culture with coronavirus spike peptide pools or control peptides (ViraFEST assay). Cultured CD4+ T cell DNA underwent sequencing with the Oncomine TCR Beta short-read assay. Via MiXCR, TCRdb re-called the PCR reads, giving one row per CDR3 protein. The data contain about 7,000 distinct CDR3 sequences, about 25% of them singletons. The sample consisted of CD4+ T cells from blood, cultured in vitro, taken after SARS-CoV-2 vaccination. The source of these receptors is a human donor who had recovered from COVID-19.

The table lists this clonotype with a few counts. This chain uses TRBV19 with TRBJ1-6; TRBD1 might be the D (5 bases). From germline, CDR1 is LNHDA and CDR2 SQIVND (reference sequence). The ends were cut back, 6 bases at V and 9 bases at J, with 12 bases in the middle. The CDR3 spans 13 residues. The CDR3 reads CASSWGGSSPLHF. The CDR3 region has the DNA TGTGCCAGTAGCTGGGGGGGGAGTTCACCCCTCCACTTT.

This clonotype has just a few counts. The chain carries TRBV6-2 or TRBV6-3 and TRBJ2-3; D may match TRBD1 or TRBD2 (5 bases each). This CDR3 has 16 residues. With 7 bases removed from V and 5 bases from J, the gap between germline ends came to 22 bases. Germline V gene sequence: CDR1 MNHEY, CDR2 SVGEGT. CDR3 protein: CASNSLPGPRGDTQYF. The CDR3 bases are TGTGCCAGCAATTCCCTCCCAGGGCCACGGGGAGATACGCAGTATTTT.

A remark on this clonotype: Because it lacks the conserved phenylalanine or tryptophan at the end, this CDR3 is likely a read error. The chain has TRBV7-2 and TRBJ1-6; 7 bases map to TRBD1. The V gene's germline CDR1 is SGHTA and CDR2 FQGNSA. Trimming at V came to 5 bases and at J to 7 bases, leaving 5 bases not matched to a gene. This CDR3 spans 14 amino acids. DNA of the CDR3: TGTGCCAGCAGCCCACAGGGGTGGAATTCACCCCTCCACTCT. Translation: CASSPQGWNSPLHS.

The gene calls are TRBV28 and TRBJ1-5; no reliable D call. Germline V CDR1 and CDR2: MDHEN, SYDVKM. Trimming pared 11 bases from V and 0 bases from J, leaving 23 bases between. The CDR3 loop spans 17 amino acids. The CDR3 here is CACIAGPGWTSNQPQHF. The CDR3 nucleotides are TGTGCCTGCATCGCCGGGCCGGGATGGACTAGCAATCAGCCCCAGCATTTT.

By share, this clonotype counts as large. CDR3: CSATGTGRYNEQFF. The CDR3 DNA follows: TGCAGTGCTACCGGGACAGGACGTTACAATGAGCAGTTCTTC. The V and J genes are TRBV20-1 and TRBJ2-1; TRBD1 matches at 8 bases. The CDR3 is 14 amino acids. Germline V gives CDR1 DFQATT, CDR2 SNEGSKA (reference sequence). With 4 bases clipped from V and 4 bases from J, the junction kept 6 bases outside the gene matches.

The sample holds one count of this clonotype. The rearrangement links TRBV10-1 to TRBJ1-1, with TRBD1 as a possible D gene (6 bases). V was shortened by 1 base and J by 0 bases, with 15 bases between the two germline ends. The CDR3 runs to 17 residues. CDR1 WNHNN and CDR2 SYGVQD come from the germline V gene (reference sequence). In nucleotides, the CDR3 is TGCGCCAGCAGTGAGTGGGGACAAACCGGTGTGAACACTGAAGCTTTCTTT. Protein product: CASSEWGQTGVNTEAFF.

The rearrangement joins TRBV11-2 to TRBJ2-7; no clear D. V was cut by 1 base and J by 3 bases, with 7 bases left in between. This CDR3 has 13 amino acids. The germline V gene encodes CDR1 SGHAT and CDR2 FQNNGV. The CDR3 is CASSLVQFYEQYF. As DNA, the CDR3 is TGTGCCAGCAGCTTAGTACAGTTCTACGAGCAGTACTTC.

CDR3 nucleotides: TGTGCCAGCAGCCCTCGCTCGGGCACAGGGGGCTACGAGCAGTACTTC. Amino acids: CASSPRSGTGGYEQYF. The rearrangement uses TRBV7-8 and TRBJ2-7, with TRBD1 matching over 8 bases. The CDR3 has 16 residues. Germline CDR1 is SGHVS and CDR2 is FQNEAQ. V gave up 5 bases and J gave up 3 bases; unmatched junction bases: 12.

The chain links TRBV6-1 to TRBJ2-6; D is unresolved. Germline V gene lookup returns CDR1 MNHNS and CDR2 SASEGT. The ends were cut back, 5 bases at V and 0 bases at J, with 20 bases in the middle. This CDR3 spans 19 amino acids. CDR3 residues: CASSPAGARSASGANVLTF. CDR3 nucleotides: TGTGCCAGCAGTCCGGCCGGAGCACGGAGCGCCTCTGGGGCCAACGTCCTGACTTTC.

This clonotype was counted only a few times. J is TRBJ1-5 and V is TRBV28; the D is unclear. Looked up from germline, CDR1 is MDHEN and CDR2 is SYDVKM. The V end lost 2 bases, the J end lost 0 bases, and 5 bases lay between the germline ends. This CDR3 contains 14 residues. The CDR3 region has the DNA TGTGCCAGCAGTTTAGGGGTTAGCAATCAGCCCCAGCATTTT. Amino acids: CASSLGVSNQPQHF.

The chain employs TRBV20-1 and TRBJ2-3; the match to TRBD2 covers 12 bases. V shed 6 bases, J shed 10 bases, and the junction held 8 bases outside the gene matches. Germline CDR1 reads DFQATT; CDR2 reads SNEGSKA (reference sequence). The CDR3 runs to 13 residues. This chain's CDR3 is CSALLTSGGAQYF. CDR3 sequence (DNA): TGCAGTGCCCTACTGACTAGCGGGGGAGCGCAGTATTTT.

The DNA for the CDR3 is TGCGCCAGCAGGGAAGGGACAGGGGGCAGCTATGGCTACACCTTC. Translation gives CASREGTGGSYGYTF. The chain couples TRBV5-1 to TRBJ1-2; TRBD1 matches at 12 bases. Trimming cost V 5 bases and J 4 bases; bases outside gene matches: 6. The V gene's germline CDR1 is SGHRS and CDR2 YFSETQ. The CDR3 length is 15 residues. The full variable domain, rest sourced from reference TRBV5-1 and TRBJ1-2, is KAGVTQTPRYLIKTRGQQVTLSCSPISGHRSVSWYQQTPGQGLQFLFEYFSETQRNKGNFPGRFSGRQFSNSRSEMNVSTLELGDSALYLCASREGTGGSYGYTFGSGTRLTVV.